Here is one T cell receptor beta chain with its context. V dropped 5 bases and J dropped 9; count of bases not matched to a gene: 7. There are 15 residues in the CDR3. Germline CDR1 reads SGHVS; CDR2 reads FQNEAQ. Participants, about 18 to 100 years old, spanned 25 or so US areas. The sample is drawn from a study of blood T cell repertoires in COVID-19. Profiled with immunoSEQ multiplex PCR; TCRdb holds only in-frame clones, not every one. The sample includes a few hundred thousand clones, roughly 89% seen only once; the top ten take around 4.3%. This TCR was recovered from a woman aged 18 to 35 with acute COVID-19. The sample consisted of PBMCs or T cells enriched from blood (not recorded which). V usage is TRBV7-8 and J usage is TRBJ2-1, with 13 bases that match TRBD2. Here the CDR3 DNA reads TGTGCCAGCAGCCCCCGGACTAGCGGGAGCGGTGAGCAGTTCTTC. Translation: CASSPRTSGSGEQFF.